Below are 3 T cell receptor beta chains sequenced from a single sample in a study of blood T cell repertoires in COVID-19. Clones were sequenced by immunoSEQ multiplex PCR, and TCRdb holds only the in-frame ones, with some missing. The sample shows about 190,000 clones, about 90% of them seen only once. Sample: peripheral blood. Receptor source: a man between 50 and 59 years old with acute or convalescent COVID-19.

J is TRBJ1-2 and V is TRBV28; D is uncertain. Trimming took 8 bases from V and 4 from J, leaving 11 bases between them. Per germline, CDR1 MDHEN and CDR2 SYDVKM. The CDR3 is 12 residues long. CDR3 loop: CASRNGAYGYTF. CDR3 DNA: TGTGCCAGCCGTAACGGAGCCTATGGCTACACCTTC.

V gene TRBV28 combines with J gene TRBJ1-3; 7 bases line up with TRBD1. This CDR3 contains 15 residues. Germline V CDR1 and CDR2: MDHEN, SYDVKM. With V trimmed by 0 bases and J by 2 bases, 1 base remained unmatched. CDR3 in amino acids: CASSLWQGAGNTIYF. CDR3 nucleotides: TGTGCCAGCAGTTTATGGCAGGGGGCTGGAAACACCATATATTTT.

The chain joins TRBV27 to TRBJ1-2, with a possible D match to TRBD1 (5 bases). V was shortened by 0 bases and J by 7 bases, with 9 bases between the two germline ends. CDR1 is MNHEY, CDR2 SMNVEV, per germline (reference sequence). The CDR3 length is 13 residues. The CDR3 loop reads CASSLSWGGGYTF. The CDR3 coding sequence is TGTGCCAGCAGTTTATCATGGGGGGGTGGCTACACCTTC.